This TCR beta chain was sequenced in a study of T-cell reconstitution after alpha-beta-depleted transplantation in children. A TCRbeta library incorporating unique molecular identifiers was prepared. A single record per CDR3 protein comes from TCRdb applying MiXCR to the PCR reads. Of fewer than 550,000 distinct CDR3 sequences listed, roughly 11% are singletons. With respect to this clonotype: The junction shows a germline mismatch at one end, possibly a read error.

This TCR derives from a human donor who donated a stem cell graft to a child with acute myeloid leukemia. The specimen comprised PBMCs from the stem cell graft donor, sampled from the stem cell graft.

This CDR3 is CCASLKGQGEIGYGYTF. The CDR3 DNA reads TGCTGTGCTAGCCTCAAGGGACAGGGCGAAATTGGCTATGGCTACACCTTC. The V call is TRBV20-1, the J call TRBJ1-2; 9 bases match TRBD1. Germline V CDR1 and CDR2: DFQATT, SNEGSKA (reference sequence). The CDR3 is 17 amino acids.